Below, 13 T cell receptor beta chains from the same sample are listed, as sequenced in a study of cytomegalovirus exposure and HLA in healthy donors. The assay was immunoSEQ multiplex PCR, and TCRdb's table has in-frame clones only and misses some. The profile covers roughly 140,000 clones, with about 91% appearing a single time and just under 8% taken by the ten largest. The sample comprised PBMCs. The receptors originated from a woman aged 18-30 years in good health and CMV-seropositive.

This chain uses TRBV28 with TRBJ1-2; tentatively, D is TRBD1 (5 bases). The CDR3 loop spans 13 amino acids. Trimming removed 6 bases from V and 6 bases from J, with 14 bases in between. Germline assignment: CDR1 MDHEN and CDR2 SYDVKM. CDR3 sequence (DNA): TGTGCCAGCAGGGTCGACAGTAGCAATGGCTACACCTTC. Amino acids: CASRVDSSNGYTF.

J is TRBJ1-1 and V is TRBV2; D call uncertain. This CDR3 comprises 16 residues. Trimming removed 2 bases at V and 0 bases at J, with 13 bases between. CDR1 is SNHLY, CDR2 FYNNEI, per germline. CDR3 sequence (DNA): TGTGCCAGCAGTGAAATCGGCGGTTTATTGAACACTGAAGCTTTCTTT. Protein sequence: CASSEIGGLLNTEAFF.

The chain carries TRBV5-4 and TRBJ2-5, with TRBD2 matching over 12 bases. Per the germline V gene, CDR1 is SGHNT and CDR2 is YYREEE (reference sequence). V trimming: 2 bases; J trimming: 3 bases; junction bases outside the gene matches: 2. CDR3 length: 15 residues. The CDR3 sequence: CASSFRLAGEETQYF. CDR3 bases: TGTGCCAGCAGCTTCCGACTAGCGGGGGAAGAGACCCAGTACTTC. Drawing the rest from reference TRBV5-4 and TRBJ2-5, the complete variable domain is ETGVTQSPTHLIKTRGQQVTLRCSSQSGHNTVSWYQQALGQGPQFIFQYYREEENGRGNFPPRFSGLQFPNYSSELNVNALELDDSALYLCASSFRLAGEETQYFGPGTRLLVL.

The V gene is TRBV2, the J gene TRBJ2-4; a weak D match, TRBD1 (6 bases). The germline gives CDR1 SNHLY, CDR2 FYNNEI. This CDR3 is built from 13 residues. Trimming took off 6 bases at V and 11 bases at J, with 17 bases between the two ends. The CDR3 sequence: CASRDLTGLFQYF. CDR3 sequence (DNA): TGTGCCAGCAGGGATCTGACAGGATTATTTCAGTACTTC.

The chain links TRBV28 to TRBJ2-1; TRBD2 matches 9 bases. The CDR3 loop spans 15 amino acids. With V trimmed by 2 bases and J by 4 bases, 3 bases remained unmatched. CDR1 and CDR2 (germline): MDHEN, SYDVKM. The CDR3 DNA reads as TGTGCCAGCAGTTTAGTCCTAGCGGGGTACAATGAGCAGTTCTTC. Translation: CASSLVLAGYNEQFF.

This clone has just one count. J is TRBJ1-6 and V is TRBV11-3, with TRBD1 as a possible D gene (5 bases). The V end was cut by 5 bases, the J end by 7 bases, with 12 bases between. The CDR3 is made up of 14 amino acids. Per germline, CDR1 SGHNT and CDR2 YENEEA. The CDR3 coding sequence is TGTGCCAGCAGCCGGGGACTTGACAATTCACCCCTCCACTTT. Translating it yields CASSRGLDNSPLHF.

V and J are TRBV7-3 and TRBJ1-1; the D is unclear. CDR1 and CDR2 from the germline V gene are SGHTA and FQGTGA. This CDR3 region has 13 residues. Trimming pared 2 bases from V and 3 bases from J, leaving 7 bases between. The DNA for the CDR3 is TGTGCCAGCAGCTTATCCCGGGACACTGAAGCTTTCTTT. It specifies CASSLSRDTEAFF.

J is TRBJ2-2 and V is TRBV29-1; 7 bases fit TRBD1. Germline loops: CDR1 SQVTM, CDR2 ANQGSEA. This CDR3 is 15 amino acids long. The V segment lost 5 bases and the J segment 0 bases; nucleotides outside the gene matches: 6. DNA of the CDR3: TGCAGCGTTAGAGGGACAGCCGCGAACACCGGGGAGCTGTTTTTT. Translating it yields CSVRGTAANTGELFF.

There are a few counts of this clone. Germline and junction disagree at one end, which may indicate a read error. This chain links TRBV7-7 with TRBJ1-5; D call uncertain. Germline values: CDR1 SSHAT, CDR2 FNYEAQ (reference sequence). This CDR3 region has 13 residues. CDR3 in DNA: TGTGCTAGCAGCTCCCAGGAATATCAGCCCCAGCATTTT. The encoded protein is CASSSQEYQPQHF.

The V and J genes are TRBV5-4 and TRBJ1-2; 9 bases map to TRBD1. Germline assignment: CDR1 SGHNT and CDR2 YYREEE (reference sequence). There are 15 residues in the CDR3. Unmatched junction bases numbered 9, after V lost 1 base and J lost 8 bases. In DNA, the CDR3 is TGTGCCAGCAGCTTGATTGGACAGGGGTCGCAAGGCTACACCTTC. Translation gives CASSLIGQGSQGYTF. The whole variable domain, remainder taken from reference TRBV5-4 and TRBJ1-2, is ETGVTQSPTHLIKTRGQQVTLRCSSQSGHNTVSWYQQALGQGPQFIFQYYREEENGRGNFPPRFSGLQFPNYSSELNVNALELDDSALYLCASSLIGQGSQGYTFGSGTRLTVV.

In nucleotides, the CDR3 is TGTGCCATCAGTAGCGGATACACCGGGGAGCTGTTTTTT. It specifies CAISSGYTGELFF. The genes are TRBV10-3 and TRBJ2-2; D perhaps matches TRBD2 (5 bases). Trimming shortened V by 5 bases and J by 3 bases, and 7 bases separated the two germline ends. The CDR3 loop spans 13 amino acids. Germline V CDR1 and CDR2: ENHRY, SYGVKD.

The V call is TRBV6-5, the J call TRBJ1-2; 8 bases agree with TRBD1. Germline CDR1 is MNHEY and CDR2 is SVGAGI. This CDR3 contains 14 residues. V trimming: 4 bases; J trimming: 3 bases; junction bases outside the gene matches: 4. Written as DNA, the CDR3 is TGTGCCAGCAGTTCCGCGGGACAGGACTATGGCTACACCTTC. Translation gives CASSSAGQDYGYTF.

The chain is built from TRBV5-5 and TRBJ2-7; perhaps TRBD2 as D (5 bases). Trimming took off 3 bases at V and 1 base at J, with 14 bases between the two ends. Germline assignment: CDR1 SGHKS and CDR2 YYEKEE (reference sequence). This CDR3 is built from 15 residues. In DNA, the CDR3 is TGTGCCAGCAGCTCCCTGGCGGGCAGTTCCTACGAGCAGTACTTC. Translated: CASSSLAGSSYEQYF.